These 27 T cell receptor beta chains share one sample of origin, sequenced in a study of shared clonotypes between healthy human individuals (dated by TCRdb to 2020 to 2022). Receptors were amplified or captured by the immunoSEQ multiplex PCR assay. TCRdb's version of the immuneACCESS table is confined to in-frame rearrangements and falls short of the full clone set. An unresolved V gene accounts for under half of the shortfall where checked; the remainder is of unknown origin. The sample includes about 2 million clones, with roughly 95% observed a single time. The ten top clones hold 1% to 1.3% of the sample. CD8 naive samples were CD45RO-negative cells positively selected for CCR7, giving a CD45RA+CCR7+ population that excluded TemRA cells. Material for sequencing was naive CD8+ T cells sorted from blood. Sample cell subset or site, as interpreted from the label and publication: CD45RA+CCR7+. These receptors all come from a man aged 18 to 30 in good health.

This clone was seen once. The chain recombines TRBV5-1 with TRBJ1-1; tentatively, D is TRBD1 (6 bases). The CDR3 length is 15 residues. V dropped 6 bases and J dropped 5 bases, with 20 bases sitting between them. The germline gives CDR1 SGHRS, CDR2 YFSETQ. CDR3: CASTIFPGEGTEAFF. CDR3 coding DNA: TGCGCCAGCACCATTTTCCCAGGGGAGGGGACTGAAGCTTTCTTT.

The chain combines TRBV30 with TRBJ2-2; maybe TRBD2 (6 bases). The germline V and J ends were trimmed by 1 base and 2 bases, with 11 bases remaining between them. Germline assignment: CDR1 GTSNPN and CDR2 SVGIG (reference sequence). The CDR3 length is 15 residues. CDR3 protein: CAWSEGTLNTGELFF. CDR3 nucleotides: TGTGCCTGGAGTGAAGGGACTCTAAACACCGGGGAGCTGTTTTTT. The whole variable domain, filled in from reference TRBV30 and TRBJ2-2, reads SQTIHQWPATLVQPVGSPLSLECTVEGTSNPNLYWYRQAAGRGLQLLFYSVGIGQISSEVPQNLSASRPQDRQFILSSKKLLLSDSGFYLCAWSEGTLNTGELFFGEGSRLTVL.

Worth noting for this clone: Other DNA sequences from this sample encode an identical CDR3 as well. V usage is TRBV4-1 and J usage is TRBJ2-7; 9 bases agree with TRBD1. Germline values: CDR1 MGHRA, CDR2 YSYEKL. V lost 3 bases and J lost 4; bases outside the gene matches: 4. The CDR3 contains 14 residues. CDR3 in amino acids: CASSHPTGGYEQYF. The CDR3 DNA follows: TGCGCCAGCAGCCACCCGACAGGGGGATACGAGCAGTACTTC.

The CDR3 reads CASRARYNQPQHF. The DNA of the CDR3 is TGTGCCAGCAGGGCAAGGTACAATCAGCCCCAGCATTTT. The V and J genes are TRBV6-1 and TRBJ1-5; the D is unclear. Trimming stripped 6 bases from V and 3 bases from J, with 9 bases between. CDR3 length: 13 residues. Germline V gene data show CDR1 as MNHNS and CDR2 as SASEGT.

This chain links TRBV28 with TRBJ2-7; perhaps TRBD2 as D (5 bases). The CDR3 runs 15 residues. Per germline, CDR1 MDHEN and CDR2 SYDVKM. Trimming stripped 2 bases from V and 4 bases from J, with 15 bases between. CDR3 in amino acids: CASSLGPRGSYEQYF. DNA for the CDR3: TGTGCCAGCAGTTTAGGCCCCCGGGGATCGTACGAGCAGTACTTC.

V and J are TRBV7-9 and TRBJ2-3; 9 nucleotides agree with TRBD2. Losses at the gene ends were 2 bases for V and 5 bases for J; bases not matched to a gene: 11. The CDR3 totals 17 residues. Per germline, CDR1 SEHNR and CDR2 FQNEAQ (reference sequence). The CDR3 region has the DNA TGTGCCAGCAGCTTATATCTGGAGGCGGGAGGGGGAGATACGCAGTATTTT. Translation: CASSLYLEAGGGDTQYF.

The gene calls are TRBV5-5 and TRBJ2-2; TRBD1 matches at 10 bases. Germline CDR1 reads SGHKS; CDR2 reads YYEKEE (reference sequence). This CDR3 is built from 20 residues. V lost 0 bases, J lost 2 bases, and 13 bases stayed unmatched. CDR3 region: CASSLGRGTGDGLNTGELFF. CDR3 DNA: TGTGCCAGCAGCTTGGGCCGTGGGACAGGGGACGGTCTAAACACCGGGGAGCTGTTTTTT.

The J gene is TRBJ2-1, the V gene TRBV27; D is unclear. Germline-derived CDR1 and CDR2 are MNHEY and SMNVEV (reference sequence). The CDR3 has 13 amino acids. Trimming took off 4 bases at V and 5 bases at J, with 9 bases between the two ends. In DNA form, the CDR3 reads TGTGCCAGCAGTTGGGTTTCAGACAATGAGCAGTTCTTC. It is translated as CASSWVSDNEQFF.

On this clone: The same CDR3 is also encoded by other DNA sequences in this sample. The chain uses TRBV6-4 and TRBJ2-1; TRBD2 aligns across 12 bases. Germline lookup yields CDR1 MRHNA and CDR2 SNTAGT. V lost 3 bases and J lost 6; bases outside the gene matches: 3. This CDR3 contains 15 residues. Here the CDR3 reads CASSELAGGSNEQFF. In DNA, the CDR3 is TGTGCCAGCAGTGAACTAGCGGGAGGCTCCAATGAGCAGTTCTTC.

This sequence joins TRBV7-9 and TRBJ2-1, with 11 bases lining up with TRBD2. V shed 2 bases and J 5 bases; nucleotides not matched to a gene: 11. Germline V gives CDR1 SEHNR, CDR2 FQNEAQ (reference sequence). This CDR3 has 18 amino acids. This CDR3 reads CASSLRVLAGVGDNEQFF. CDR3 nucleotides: TGTGCCAGCAGCTTAAGGGTACTAGCGGGAGTTGGCGACAATGAGCAGTTCTTC.

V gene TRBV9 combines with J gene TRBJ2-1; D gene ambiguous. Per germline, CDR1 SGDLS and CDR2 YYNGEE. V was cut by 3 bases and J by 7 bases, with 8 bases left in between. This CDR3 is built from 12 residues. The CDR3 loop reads CASSDLMNEQFF. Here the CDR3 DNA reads TGTGCCAGCAGCGACCTTATGAATGAGCAGTTCTTC.

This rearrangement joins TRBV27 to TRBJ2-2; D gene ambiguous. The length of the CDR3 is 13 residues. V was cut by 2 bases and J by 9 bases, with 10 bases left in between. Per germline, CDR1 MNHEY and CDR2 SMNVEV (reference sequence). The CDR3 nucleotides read TGTGCCAGCAGTTTAGGGCCCTATTGGGAGCTGTTTTTT. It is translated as CASSLGPYWELFF.

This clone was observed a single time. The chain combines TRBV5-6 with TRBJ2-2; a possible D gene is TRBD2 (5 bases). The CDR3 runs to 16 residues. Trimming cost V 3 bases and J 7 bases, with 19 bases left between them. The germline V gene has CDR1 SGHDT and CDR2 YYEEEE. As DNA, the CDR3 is TGTGCCAGCAGCTCCCGATACTTCCTCGGAGGCGGGGAGCTGTTTTTT. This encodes CASSSRYFLGGGELFF.

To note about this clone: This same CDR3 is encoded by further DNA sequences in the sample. The CDR3 region has the DNA TGCGCCAGCAGCCAGGGGACAGGGGGGCTCTACGAGCAGTACTTC. It encodes CASSQGTGGLYEQYF. V is TRBV4-3 and J is TRBJ2-7; 11 bases map to TRBD1. The CDR3 loop spans 15 amino acids. Germline-derived CDR1 and CDR2 are LGHNA and YSLEER. V was clipped by 3 bases and J by 3 bases; unmatched bases: 4.

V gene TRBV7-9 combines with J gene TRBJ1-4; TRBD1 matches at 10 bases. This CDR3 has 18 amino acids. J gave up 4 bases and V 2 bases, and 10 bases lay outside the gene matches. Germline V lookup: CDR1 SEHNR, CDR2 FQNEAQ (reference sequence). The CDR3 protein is CASSLLPGQGNGNEKLFF. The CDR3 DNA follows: TGTGCCAGCAGCTTACTTCCGGGACAGGGGAACGGTAATGAAAAACTGTTTTTT.

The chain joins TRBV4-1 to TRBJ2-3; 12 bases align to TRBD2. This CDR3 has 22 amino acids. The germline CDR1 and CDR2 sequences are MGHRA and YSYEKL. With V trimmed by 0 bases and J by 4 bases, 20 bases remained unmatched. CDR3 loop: CASSQDRFSTDGLAGSSDTQYF. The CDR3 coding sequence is TGCGCCAGCAGCCAAGATCGATTTAGTACTGACGGACTAGCGGGGTCCTCAGATACGCAGTATTTT.

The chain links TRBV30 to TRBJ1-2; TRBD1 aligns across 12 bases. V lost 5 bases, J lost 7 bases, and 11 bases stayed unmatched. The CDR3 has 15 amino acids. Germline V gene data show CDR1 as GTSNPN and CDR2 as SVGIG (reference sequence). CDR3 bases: TGTGCCTGGGAAGGGACAGGGGGCCCCTCTGGTGGCTACACCTTC. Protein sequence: CAWEGTGGPSGGYTF.

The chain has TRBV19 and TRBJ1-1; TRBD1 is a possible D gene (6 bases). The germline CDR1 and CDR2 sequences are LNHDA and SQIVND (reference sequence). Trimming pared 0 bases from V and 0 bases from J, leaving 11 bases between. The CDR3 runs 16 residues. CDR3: CASSIDARGLNTEAFF. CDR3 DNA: TGTGCCAGTAGTATAGATGCCAGGGGACTGAACACTGAAGCTTTCTTT.

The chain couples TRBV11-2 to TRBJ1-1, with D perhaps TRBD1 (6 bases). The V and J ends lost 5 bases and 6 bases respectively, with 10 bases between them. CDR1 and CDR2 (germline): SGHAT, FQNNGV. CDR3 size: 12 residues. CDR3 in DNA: TGTGCCAGCAGCCCTGAGGGGGCTGAAGCTTTCTTT. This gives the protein CASSPEGAEAFF.

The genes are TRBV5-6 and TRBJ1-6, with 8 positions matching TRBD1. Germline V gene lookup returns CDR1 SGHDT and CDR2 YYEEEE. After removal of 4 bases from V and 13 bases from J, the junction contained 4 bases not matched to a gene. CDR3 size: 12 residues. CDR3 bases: TGTGCCAGCAGCCGACAGGGGTCTCCCCTCCACTTT. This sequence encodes CASSRQGSPLHF.

CDR3 residues: CAHLPSGPTENTEAFF. The CDR3 DNA sequence: TGTGCCCATCTTCCTTCCGGGCCAACTGAGAACACTGAAGCTTTCTTT. The chain couples TRBV30 to TRBJ1-1; D call uncertain. Trimming shortened V by 8 bases and J by 1 base, and 23 bases separated the two germline ends. Germline CDR1 GTSNPN, CDR2 SVGIG (reference sequence). The CDR3 is 16 amino acids.

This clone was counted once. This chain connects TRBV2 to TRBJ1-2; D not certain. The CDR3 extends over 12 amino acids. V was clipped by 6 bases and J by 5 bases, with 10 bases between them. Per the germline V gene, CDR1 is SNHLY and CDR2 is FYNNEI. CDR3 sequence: CASRDQHYGYTF. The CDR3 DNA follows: TGTGCCAGCAGGGATCAGCATTATGGCTACACCTTC.

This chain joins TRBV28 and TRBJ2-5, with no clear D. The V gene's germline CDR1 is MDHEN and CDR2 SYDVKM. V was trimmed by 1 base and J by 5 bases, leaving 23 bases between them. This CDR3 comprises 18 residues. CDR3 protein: CASSLFGVGSAFGETQYF. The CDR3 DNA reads TGTGCCAGCAGTTTATTTGGGGTGGGATCCGCATTCGGGGAGACCCAGTACTTC. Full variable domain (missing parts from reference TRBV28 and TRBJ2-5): DVKVTQSSRYLVKRTGEKVFLECVQDMDHENMFWYRQDPGLGLRLIYFSYDVKMKEKGDIPEGYSVSREKKERFSLILESASTNQTSMYLCASSLFGVGSAFGETQYFGPGTRLLVL.

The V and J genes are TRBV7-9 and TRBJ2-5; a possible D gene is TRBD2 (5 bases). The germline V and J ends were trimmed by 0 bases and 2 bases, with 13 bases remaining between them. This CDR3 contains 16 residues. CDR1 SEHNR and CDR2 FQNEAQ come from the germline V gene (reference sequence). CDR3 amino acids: CASSLAGLAVQETQYF. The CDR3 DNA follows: TGTGCCAGCAGCTTAGCAGGGCTAGCCGTTCAAGAGACCCAGTACTTC.

This CDR3 is CATTTQGIITQYF. CDR3 nucleotides: TGTGCCACCACAACTCAAGGGATTATTACGCAGTATTTT. This rearrangement joins TRBV15 to TRBJ2-3; D gene unclear. V was cut by 7 bases and J by 8 bases, with 16 bases left in between. The CDR3 consists of 13 residues. Looked up from germline, CDR1 is LNHNV and CDR2 is YYDKDF (reference sequence). Full variable domain (rest looked up from reference TRBV15 and TRBJ2-3): DAMVIQNPRYQVTQFGKPVTLSCSQTLNHNVMYWYQQKSSQAPKLLFHYYDKDFNNEADTPDNFQSRRPNTSFCFLDIRSPGLGDTAMYLCATTTQGIITQYFGPGTRLTVL.

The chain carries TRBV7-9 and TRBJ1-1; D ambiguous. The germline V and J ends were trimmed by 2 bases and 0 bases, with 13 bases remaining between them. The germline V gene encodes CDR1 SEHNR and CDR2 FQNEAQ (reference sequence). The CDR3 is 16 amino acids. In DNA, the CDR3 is TGTGCCAGCAGCTTAACTACCCGAGTGATGAACACTGAAGCTTTCTTT. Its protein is CASSLTTRVMNTEAFF.

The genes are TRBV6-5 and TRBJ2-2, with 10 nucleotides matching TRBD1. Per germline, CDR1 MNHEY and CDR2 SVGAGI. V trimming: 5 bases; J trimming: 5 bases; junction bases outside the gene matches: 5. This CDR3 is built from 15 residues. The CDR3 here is CASSVLGQGTGELFF. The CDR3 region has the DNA TGTGCCAGCAGTGTTCTGGGACAGGGGACCGGGGAGCTGTTTTTT.